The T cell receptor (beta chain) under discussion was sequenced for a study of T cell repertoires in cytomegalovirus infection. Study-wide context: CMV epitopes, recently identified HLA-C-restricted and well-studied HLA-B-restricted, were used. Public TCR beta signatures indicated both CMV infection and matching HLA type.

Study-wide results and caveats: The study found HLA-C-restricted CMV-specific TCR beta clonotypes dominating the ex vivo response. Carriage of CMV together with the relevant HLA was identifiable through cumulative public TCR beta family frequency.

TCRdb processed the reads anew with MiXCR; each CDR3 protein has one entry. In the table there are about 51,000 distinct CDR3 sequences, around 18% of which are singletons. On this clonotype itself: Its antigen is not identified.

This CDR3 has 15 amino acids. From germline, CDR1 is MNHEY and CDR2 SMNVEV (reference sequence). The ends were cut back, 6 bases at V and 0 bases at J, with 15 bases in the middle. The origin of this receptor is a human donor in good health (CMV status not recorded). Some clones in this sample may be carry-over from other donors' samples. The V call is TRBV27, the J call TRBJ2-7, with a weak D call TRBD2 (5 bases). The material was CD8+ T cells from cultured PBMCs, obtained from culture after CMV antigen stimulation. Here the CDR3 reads CASSPSSGSSYEQYF. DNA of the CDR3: TGTGCCAGCAGCCCGTCGTCGGGGAGCTCCTACGAGCAGTACTTC.